The table lists the clone carrying this T cell receptor beta chain with a count of one. Germline assignment: CDR1 MGHRA and CDR2 YSYEKL. CDR3 length: 16 residues. Trimming shortened V by 1 base and J by 7 bases, and 14 bases separated the two germline ends. The data were obtained in a study of blood T cell repertoires in COVID-19. Assay used: immunoSEQ multiplex PCR; TCRdb lists only in-frame clones, some missing. The repertoire holds tens of thousands of clones, with just over 90% as singletons. The chain joins TRBV4-1 to TRBJ1-6, with a possible D match to TRBD1 (6 bases). Material for sequencing was peripheral blood. This clonotype was obtained from a woman aged 40-49 years with active COVID-19. DNA for the CDR3: TGCGCCAGCAGCCAAGTCGTTGGGGGCAGGAATTCACCCCTCCACTTT. Translated, it gives CASSQVVGGRNSPLHF.